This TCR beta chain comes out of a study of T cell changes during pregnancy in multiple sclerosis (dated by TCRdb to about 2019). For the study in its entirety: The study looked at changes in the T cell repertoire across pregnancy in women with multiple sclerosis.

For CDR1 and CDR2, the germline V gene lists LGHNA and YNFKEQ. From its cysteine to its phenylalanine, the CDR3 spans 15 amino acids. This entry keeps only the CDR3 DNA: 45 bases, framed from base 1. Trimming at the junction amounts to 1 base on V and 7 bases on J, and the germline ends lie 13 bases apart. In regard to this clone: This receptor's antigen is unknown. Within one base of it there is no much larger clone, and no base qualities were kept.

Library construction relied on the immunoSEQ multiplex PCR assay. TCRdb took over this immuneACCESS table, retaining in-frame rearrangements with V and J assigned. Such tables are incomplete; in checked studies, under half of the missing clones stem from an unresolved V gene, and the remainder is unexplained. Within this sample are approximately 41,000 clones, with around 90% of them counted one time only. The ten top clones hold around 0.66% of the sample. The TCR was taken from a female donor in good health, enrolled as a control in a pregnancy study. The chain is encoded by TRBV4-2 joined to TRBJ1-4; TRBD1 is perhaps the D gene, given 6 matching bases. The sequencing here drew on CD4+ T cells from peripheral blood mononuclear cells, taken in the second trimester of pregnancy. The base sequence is TGTGCCAGCAGCCAAGCCCAGGGGAGGGGTGAAAAACTGTTTTTT. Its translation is CASSQAQGRGEKLFF.